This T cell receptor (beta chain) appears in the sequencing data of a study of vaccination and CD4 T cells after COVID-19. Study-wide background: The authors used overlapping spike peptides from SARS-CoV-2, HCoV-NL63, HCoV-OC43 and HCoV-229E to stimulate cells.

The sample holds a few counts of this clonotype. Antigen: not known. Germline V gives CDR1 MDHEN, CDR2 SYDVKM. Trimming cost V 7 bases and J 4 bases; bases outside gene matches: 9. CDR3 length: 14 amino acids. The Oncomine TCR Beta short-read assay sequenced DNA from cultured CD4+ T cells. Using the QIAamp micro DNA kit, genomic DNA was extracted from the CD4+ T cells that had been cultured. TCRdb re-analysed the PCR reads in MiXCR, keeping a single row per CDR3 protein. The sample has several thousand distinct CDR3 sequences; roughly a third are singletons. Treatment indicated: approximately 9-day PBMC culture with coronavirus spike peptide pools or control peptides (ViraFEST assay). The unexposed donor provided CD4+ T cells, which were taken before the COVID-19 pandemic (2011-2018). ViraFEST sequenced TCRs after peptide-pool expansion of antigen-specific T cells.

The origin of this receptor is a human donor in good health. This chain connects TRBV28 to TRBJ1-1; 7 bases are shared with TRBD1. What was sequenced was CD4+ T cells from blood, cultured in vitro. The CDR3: CASTTGQSSTEAFF. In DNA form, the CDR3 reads TGTGCCAGCACCACGGGACAGTCGAGCACTGAAGCTTTCTTT.